A selection of T cell receptor beta chains follows, all from one sample in a study of T-cell reconstitution after alpha-beta-depleted transplantation in children. TCRdb itself ran the PCR reads through MiXCR, one entry per CDR3 protein. The repertoire has 700,000 or so distinct CDR3 sequences, around 14% of them found once; the top ten carry 0.79%. The sequencing here drew on PBMCs, taken before TCRalphabeta/CD19-depleted stem cell transplant. These receptors all come from a girl aged 2-10 years with congenital amegakaryocytic thrombocytopenia, due to receive a stem cell transplant. Each CDR3 is given with its conserved first and last residue. The D gene is left open where the match is weak. Some rows mark clone size as missing; the rest say once, few, many or name a class of expanded clone.

v_gene	abundance	j_gene	d_gene	CDR3nt	CDR3aa
TRBV27	few	TRBJ2-1	TRBD2	TGTGCCAGCAGTTTAGGGAGCGGGAGGGCGGTTGAGCAGTTCTTC	CASSLGSGRAVEQFF
TRBV28	-	TRBJ2-5	TRBD2	TGTGCCAGCAGTGACCTGGAAGTCGATGAGCGGGAACGAGAGACCCAGTACTTC	CASSDLEVDERERETQYF
TRBV7-9	few	TRBJ2-5	TRBD1	TGTGCCAGCAACCTACAGGGGATTCAAGAGACCCAGTACTTC	CASNLQGIQETQYF
TRBV30	few	TRBJ1-1	-	TGTGCCTGGAGTGGCAGGGGTGGGACTGAAGCTTTCTTT	CAWSGRGGTEAFF
TRBV24-1	many	TRBJ2-4	-	TGTGCCACCAGTGATTCAACAAACATTCAGTACTTC	CATSDSTNIQYF
TRBV7-1	many	TRBJ2-1	TRBD2	TGTGCCAGCAGCTCAACTATCCTTAGGTCTAGCGGGACTGATGTAAGCTCCTACAATGAGCAGTTCTTC	CASSSTILRSSGTDVSSYNEQFF
TRBV27	-	TRBJ2-1	TRBD2	TGTGCCAGCAGTTCCCCCGGGAGGTGGGGGAATGAGCAGTTCTTC	CASSSPGRWGNEQFF
TRBV5-1	few	TRBJ2-1	TRBD2	TGCGCCAGCAGCCCACTAGCGGGAGATGCCTCCGAGCAGTTCTTC	CASSPLAGDASEQFF
TRBV14	many	TRBJ2-7	-	TGTGCCAGCAGCCAAGTGTCGGGGTTGGGCGAGCAGTACTTC	CASSQVSGLGEQYF
TRBV15	-	TRBJ1-4	-	TGTGCCACCAGCAGGCCCGCAAGGGGAGGAGGAAATGAAAAACTGTTTTTT	CATSRPARGGGNEKLFF
TRBV3-1	-	TRBJ2-5	TRBD2	TGTGCCTGCGCATCCGGGACTAGCGGGAGGACCCAAGAGACCCAGTACTTC	CACASGTSGRTQETQYF
TRBV11-2	-	TRBJ2-5	-	TGTGCCAGCAGCTTAGACAGGACCGAAGAGACCCAGTACTTC	CASSLDRTEETQYF
TRBV29-1	-	TRBJ2-5	-	TGCAGCGTTGAGATGGCGGGAAGCCAAGAGACCCAGTACTTC	CSVEMAGSQETQYF
TRBV2	-	TRBJ2-1	TRBD2	TGTGCCAGCAGTGCATCCCCTAGCGGGGGGTCCTACAATGAGCAGTTCTTC	CASSASPSGGSYNEQFF
TRBV20-1	many	TRBJ2-1	TRBD2	TGCAGTGCCACAACTAGCGGGAGAATCAATGAGCAGTTCTTC	CSATTSGRINEQFF
TRBV5-1	-	TRBJ2-3	-	TGCGCCAGCAGCTGGGTGCTAGAGGGAGGCGGAGATACGCAGTATTTT	CASSWVLEGGGDTQYF
TRBV5-1	many	TRBJ1-4	-	TGCGCCAGCAGCTTCCAGAGCGCAACTAATGAAAAACTGTTTTTT	CASSFQSATNEKLFF
TRBV5-6	-	TRBJ2-3	TRBD1	TGTGCCAGCAGCTTGCTTGAAGGGGGCGCCGCAGATACGCAGTATTTT	CASSLLEGGAADTQYF
TRBV6-6	many	TRBJ2-5	-	TGTGCCAGCAGTCCCCCGGAGACCCAGTACTTC	CASSPPETQYF
TRBV20-1	-	TRBJ2-1	TRBD2	TGCAGTGGCCTAGCGGGAGATTGGTACAATGAGCAGTTCTTC	CSGLAGDWYNEQFF
TRBV12-3/TRBV12-4	few	TRBJ2-1	TRBD2	TGTGCCAGCAGTTTCGGGGGGAGGGCTGATGAGCAGTTCTTC	CASSFGGRADEQFF
TRBV11-1	few	TRBJ2-1	-	TGTGCCAGCAGCTTAGGCAGCGGGCCATATGCGGATGAGCAGTTCTTC	CASSLGSGPYADEQFF
TRBV29-1	many	TRBJ2-1	-	TGCAGCGTTGAAGGAGTACTAGAGTTTTCTTCCTCCTACAATGAGCAGTTCTTC	CSVEGVLEFSSSYNEQFF
TRBV5-6	many	TRBJ2-3	TRBD1	TGTGCCAGCAGCGCGGCCGGGACAGGGTCCGATACGCAGTATTTT	CASSAAGTGSDTQYF
TRBV20-1	many	TRBJ2-3	TRBD1	TGCAGTGCTAGAGATCCTACAGGACAGGGAGCAGATACGCAGTATTTT	CSARDPTGQGADTQYF
TRBV19	-	TRBJ1-1	-	TGTGCCAGTAGTATCCAGGACGGGATGAACACTGAAGCTTTCTTT	CASSIQDGMNTEAFF
TRBV5-1	few	TRBJ1-4	-	TGCGCCAGCAGCTTGGACCAGGGGTTTGCAACTAATGAAAAACTGTTTTTT	CASSLDQGFATNEKLFF
TRBV20-1	few	TRBJ2-1	TRBD2	TGCAGTGCCGCCGCGGGGGGACTTTTAGGCTTTAGGCAGTTCTTC	CSAAAGGLLGFRQFF